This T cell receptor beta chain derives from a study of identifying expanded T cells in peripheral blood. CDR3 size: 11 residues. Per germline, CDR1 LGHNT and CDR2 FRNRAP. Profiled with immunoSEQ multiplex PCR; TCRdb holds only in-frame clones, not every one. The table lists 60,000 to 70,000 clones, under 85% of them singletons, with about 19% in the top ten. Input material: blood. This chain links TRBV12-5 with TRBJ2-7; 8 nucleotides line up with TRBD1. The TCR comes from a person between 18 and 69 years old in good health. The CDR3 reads CETGGSYEQYF. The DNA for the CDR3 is TGTGAAACAGGGGGATCCTACGAGCAGTACTTC. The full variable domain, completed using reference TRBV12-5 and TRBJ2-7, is DARVTQTPRHKVTEMGQEVTMRCQPILGHNTVFWYRQTMMQGLELLAYFRNRAPLDDSGMPKDRFSAEMPDATLATLKIQPSEPRDSAVYFCETGGSYEQYFGPGTRLTVT.